This TCR beta chain appears in the sequencing data of a study of tumor-infiltrating lymphocytes in primary liver carcinoma. Germline DNA was also extracted, with blood RNA taken from unsorted whole blood. The CDR3 spans 12 residues. V was clipped by 9 bases and J by 10 bases, with 13 bases between them. A constant-region primer primed TCR beta cDNA synthesis from 400 to 550 ng of total RNA. Modified slightly, ARM-PCR produced TCR beta libraries over three nested multiplex PCR rounds. PCR rounds one and two used TRBV1-TRBV30 forward primers with a C-beta reverse primer for 10 cycles each. TCRdb re-called the multiplex PCR reads through MiXCR, storing one row per CDR3 protein. The table has 150,000 to 200,000 distinct CDR3 sequences, roughly 61% seen once. Remarks on this clonotype: A much more abundant neighbour one base away suggests this may be a read error.

The clonotype comes from an older woman with primary liver carcinoma and hepatitis B virus infection. This chain joins TRBV12-3 or TRBV12-4 and TRBJ1-6, with D unclear. The specimen was peripheral blood. The CDR3 sequence is CARSSPFSPLHF. The CDR3 nucleotides are TGTGCCAGGAGTAGCCCTTTCTCACCCCTCCACTTT.